Listed here are 9 T cell receptor beta chains from one sample, sequenced in a study of T cell responses to AZD1222 COVID-19 vaccine. Generated by immunoSEQ multiplex PCR, the TCRdb table keeps only in-frame clones and is missing some. Of around 110,000 clones detected, approximately 83% appear once; the ten largest clones hold 3.9%. Sequencing used peripheral blood, obtained on day 0 of MenACWY control vaccination. The receptor source for this set is an adult in good health.

The V gene is TRBV5-1, the J gene TRBJ2-4; 9 nucleotides align to TRBD1. Germline V gene lookup returns CDR1 SGHRS and CDR2 YFSETQ. Trimming cost V 0 bases and J 8 bases; bases outside gene matches: 3. The CDR3 has 14 amino acids. CDR3 nucleotides: TGCGCCAGCAGCTTGGCCGGGACAGGGCACATTCAGTACTTC. It yields the protein CASSLAGTGHIQYF.

Written as DNA, the CDR3 is TGCGCCAGCAGCCAAGAGGTTGTCAGAGGAACTGCAAAACTGTTTTTT. It specifies CASSQEVVRGTAKLFF. V is TRBV4-3 and J is TRBJ1-4, with unresolved D. In germline, CDR1 is LGHNA, CDR2 YSLEER. Trimming took 0 bases from V and 10 from J, leaving 18 bases between them. The CDR3 runs 16 residues.

Notes on this clone: Germline and junction disagree at one end, which may indicate a read error. The chain couples TRBV3-1 (or the pseudogene TRBV3-2) to TRBJ2-7; 11 nucleotides match TRBD2. CDR3 size: 15 residues. The germline gives CDR1 LGHDT, CDR2 YNNKEL (reference sequence). The CDR3 coding sequence is TGTGCCAGCAGCCAAGACGCTAGCGGGGGGCAGCGGCAGGACTTC. Amino acids: CASSQDASGGQRQDF.

The chain uses TRBV7-2 and TRBJ2-5, with 10 bases matching TRBD2. J was trimmed by 2 bases and V by 5 bases; bases with no gene match: 8. The CDR3 has 16 amino acids. Germline CDR1 SGHTA, CDR2 FQGNSA. The CDR3 DNA reads as TGTGCCAGCAGCACCAGGACTAGCGGATCACAAGAGACCCAGTACTTC. This translates into CASSTRTSGSQETQYF.

In this sample, this clone turned up once. CDR3 region: CASSINRGYGYTF. The DNA for the CDR3 is TGTGCCAGCAGCATTAACAGGGGTTATGGCTACACCTTC. The chain combines TRBV7-2 with TRBJ1-2, with TRBD1 matching 7 bases. Germline CDR1 is SGHTA and CDR2 is FQGNSA. Trimming removed 5 bases from V and 5 bases from J; junction bases left unmatched: 5. The CDR3 is 13 amino acids.

The J gene is TRBJ2-1, the V gene TRBV19; 7 bases line up with TRBD2. This CDR3 spans 15 amino acids. V lost 6 bases and J lost 2; bases outside the gene matches: 7. The germline V gene has CDR1 LNHDA and CDR2 SQIVND (reference sequence). The CDR3 is CASRASGAPYNEQFF. CDR3 sequence (DNA): TGTGCCAGTAGGGCTAGCGGTGCTCCCTACAATGAGCAGTTCTTC.

This chain uses TRBV18 with TRBJ2-4; D is unresolved. This CDR3 is 14 amino acids long. V was trimmed by 3 bases and J by 0 bases, leaving 6 bases between them. CDR1 KGHSH and CDR2 LQKENI come from the germline V gene. The CDR3 sequence is CASSPAVAKNIQYF. CDR3 sequence (DNA): TGTGCCAGCTCACCGGCAGTAGCCAAAAACATTCAGTACTTC.

This chain links TRBV28 with TRBJ1-5, with 11 bases fitting TRBD1. The CDR3 spans 16 residues. V was pared by 5 bases and J by 2 bases, with 5 bases of the junction left unmatched. The V gene's germline CDR1 is MDHEN and CDR2 SYDVKM. The CDR3 region is CASSRTGGAGNQPQHF. DNA for the CDR3: TGTGCCAGCAGTCGGACAGGGGGCGCGGGCAATCAGCCCCAGCATTTT.

V usage is TRBV4-3 and J usage is TRBJ2-3; the D is unclear. Between the trimmed V and J ends, which lost 2 bases and 2 bases, there was a span of 11 bases. Germline values: CDR1 LGHNA, CDR2 YSLEER. The length of the CDR3 is 15 residues. The CDR3 loop is CASSQYEDATDTQYF. CDR3 DNA: TGCGCCAGCAGCCAATACGAAGATGCCACAGATACGCAGTATTTT.